The sequence of this T cell receptor (beta chain) was determined in a study of blood T cell repertoires in COVID-19 (dated by TCRdb to the early 2020s). In terms of the full investigation: Samples from collaborators originated in the United States, Italy and Spain and spanned both the acute and convalescent phases of COVID-19. Where HLA class I and class II types were available, the types were taken from metadata supplied by the sample provider, not from assay-based typing. The material from the prospective study consisted of cDNA or gDNA derived from T cells, B-cell-depleted T cells, or PBMCs. The repertoires were released in a freely available public database meant as a resource for research on the immune response to SARS-CoV-2. Subjects who had been exposed to COVID-19, were actively infected with it, or had recovered from it provided the deeply sampled blood TCRbeta repertoires that made up the dataset. The samples were drawn from the first 160 participants of the ongoing ImmuneRACE study and from 950 to 1,500 subjects provided by 6 global collaborators. The sample metadata nearly always contained a de-identified subject ID, COVID-19 status, age in years and sex.

TCRbeta CDR3 regions were amplified from genomic DNA using the immunoSEQ Assay, a bias-controlled multiplex PCR. Under the source paper's analysis protocol: The number of nucleated cells in each sample was estimated by amplification of reference gene primers within the assay. To quantify the absolute abundance of each unique TCRbeta CDR3 rearrangement, sequence reads were collapsed and filtered. For each sample, productive Simpson clonality was calculated by taking the square root of Simpson's diversity index across productive rearrangements. As stored in TCRdb, this immuneACCESS dataset retains in-frame rearrangements with V and J assigned. A fraction of the clones does not appear; measured against another copy, unresolved V genes explain less than half of the discrepancy, and the remainder lacks a known reason. D and trimming come from the DNA, and the V and J calls and clone size come from that table. Present in this sample are around 200,000 clones, about 83% of which were seen just once. The ten biggest clones cover about 9% of the sample.

The germline V end is reduced by 4 bases and the J end by 5 bases; junction bases left unmatched: 5. The CDR3 spans 15 residues, from the cysteine through the phenylalanine. The read is trimmed to its CDR3 DNA, 45 bases read in frame from base 1. In the germline V gene, CDR1 corresponds to SGHRS and CDR2 to YFSETQ. What the study reported, not specific to this receptor: The quantity of clinical and demographic metadata differed by source and by participant and was supplied without curation.

The collaborating institutions used their own protocols to collect whole blood in K2EDTA tubes. Collaborator samples were shipped for TCRbeta analysis as frozen whole blood, isolated PBMCs, or DNA extracted from either sample type. This clone was recorded a few times. Its cognate antigen has yet to be identified. No clone much larger than this one lies a single base away; base qualities are absent. The sequencing input was peripheral blood. The rearrangement combines TRBV5-1 with TRBJ2-1, with 11 middle bases fitting TRBD2. The clonotype comes from a man aged 40-49 years with active or convalescent COVID-19. The nucleotide sequence reads as follows: TGCGCCAGCAGCCCACTAGCGGGAGTGAACAATGAGCAGTTCTTC. It codes for CASSPLAGVNNEQFF.